This T cell receptor beta chain is drawn from a study of blood T cells in healthy people across ages (dated by TCRdb to between 2014 and 2017). Broadly, across the study: In model experiments, template switching captured about one uniquely barcoded TCR beta cDNA molecule for every two T cells. The study measured age-related changes in TCR beta repertoire diversity using deep sequencing normalized with unique cDNA molecular identifiers. Four age groups were formed from the donors: young (average around 15 years), middle-aged (around 37), aged (around 62) and long-lived (around 82). To avoid experimental bias, donors of different ages were distributed randomly across sequencing lanes. Using the same blood draw, the study looked at two additional independent replicas of 1 million unique cDNA reads for two donors, one aged 18 to 29 and the other aged 80 or older.

Concerning this clonotype: No antigen is known for it. Per-nucleotide qualities are absent, and no much larger clonotype sits a single base away.

Donors were around 37 systemically healthy Caucasian individuals from Russia aged roughly 6 to 95 years. Ten milliliters of peripheral blood were drawn from each donor into EDTA-treated Vacutainer tubes. PBMCs were isolated by Ficoll-Paque density-gradient centrifugation, with at least 6.5 million obtained per sample. Total RNA, at least 5.5 micrograms per sample, was extracted from PBMCs with Trizol reagent. For every donor, flow cytometry on a PBMC aliquot measured the percentage of naive CD45RAhigh/CD27high T cells. The paper as a whole reports these results and caveats: Donor CMV infection status was unknown, potentially confounding age-related changes in expanded clonotypes. A strong correlation was found between observed TCR beta diversity and the percentage of naive T cells measured by flow cytometry. Bulk unsorted PBMC profiling prevented conclusive comparison of naive and antigen-experienced compartments. Estimates of total diversity from one million sequenced T cells were regarded as lower bounds and underestimates. Compared with the aged group, more naive CD4+ T cells, fewer expanded clones and increased TCR diversity were shown by the long-lived group, suggesting age selection. As age increased, observed TCR beta diversity per million T cells dropped in a roughly linear way, and a significant reduction was already evident by age 40.

To prepare the library, 5' RACE was applied. Data came from an Illumina HiSeq 2500. A second PCR of about 6 to 12 cycles was run with a J-beta primer mix and a sample-barcoded 5' primer. Each TCR beta cDNA molecule received a unique molecular identifier from a template-switch 5' adaptor carrying 12 random nucleotides. At least 2.5 million CDR3-containing paired-end reads were obtained from each sample. First-strand cDNA synthesis was performed from all RNA using the Mint cDNA synthesis kit, with priming by a TRBC-specific oligonucleotide. Following uracil-DNA glycosylase treatment, all cDNA underwent a first 18-cycle PCR with the universal primers M1SS and BC2_uni_R. In the paper's pipeline: For normalization, 1 million high-quality reads were randomly selected from each sample, with every read carrying a distinct molecular identifier. Reads sharing molecular identifiers were discarded rather than binned into consensus sequences. MiTCR, set to a Q25 quality threshold and the strictest error-elimination algorithm, was used for CDR3 identification, clonotype clustering and error correction. A nonparametric unseen species model with Euler transformation was used to estimate a lower bound on total TCR beta diversity. Using fastp at Q25 and MiXCR, TCRdb reprocessed the public reads and kept productive beta chains. A single entry per CDR3 protein holds the most common genes and DNA from its merged rows. TCRdb, rather than the study authors, made the V and J calls. Here the sample has about 670,000 distinct CDR3 sequences; over 40% occur a single time. Clones ranked in the top ten supply about 13% of the sample.

The CDR3 runs 14 amino acids, cysteine and phenylalanine included. Only the CDR3 part of the read is kept: 42 bases, read in frame from the first base. CDR1 and CDR2, per the germline V gene, are SNHLY and FYNNEI. For this chain, trimming is 7 bases at the V end and 0 bases at the J end, and the number of junction bases without a gene match is 2. The sequence is built from TRBV2 and TRBJ2-1, and 8 junctional nucleotides match TRBD2. Material: blood. The receptor was isolated from a woman older than 75 in good health. The nucleotide sequence reads as follows: TGTGCCAGCAACGGGGGGGACTCCTACAATGAGCAGTTCTTC. This sequence encodes CASNGGDSYNEQFF.